Shown below are 18 T cell receptor beta chains from a single sample sequenced in a study of brain T cells in children with intractable seizures (dated by TCRdb to the early 2020s). Interpreted using the paper, the time point label stands for: resected brain tissue, or blood drawn just prior to surgery. The library was generated by the immunoSEQ multiplex PCR assay. The table was pulled from immuneACCESS by TCRdb, which kept in-frame rearrangements only. Such tables lose some clones; where checked, under half of the loss comes from unresolved V genes, and the rest has no known cause. Recorded for this sample are under 150,000 clones; roughly 92% of them occurred a single time. Around 4% of the sample is in the top ten clones. The sequencing here drew on peripheral blood, taken at surgery. Every receptor here comes from a boy under two years old with hemimegalencephaly and intractable seizures.

The chain uses TRBV6-1 and TRBJ2-7, with 11 positions matching TRBD2. The junction had 9 bases not matched to a gene; V was cut back by 2 bases and J by 3 bases. CDR3 size: 17 residues. From germline, CDR1 is MNHNS and CDR2 SASEGT. The CDR3: CASSERSGLAGGYEQYF. The CDR3 DNA reads TGTGCCAGCAGTGAAAGGTCCGGACTAGCGGGCGGCTACGAGCAGTACTTC.

This sequence joins TRBV6-5 and TRBJ1-1; 7 nucleotides agree with TRBD1. Unmatched junction bases numbered 11, after V lost 7 bases and J lost 6 bases. This CDR3 comprises 14 residues. Germline values: CDR1 MNHEY, CDR2 SVGAGI. The CDR3 is CASTTRGGSAEAFF. Written as DNA, the CDR3 is TGTGCCAGCACCACCAGGGGGGGGAGCGCTGAAGCTTTCTTT.

The chain combines TRBV29-1 with TRBJ2-1; TRBD2 aligns across 7 bases. V was pared by 4 bases and J by 5 bases, with 5 bases of the junction left unmatched. Per germline, CDR1 SQVTM and CDR2 ANQGSEA. The CDR3 has 13 residues. CDR3 loop: CSVVERGDNEQFF. CDR3 DNA: TGCAGCGTTGTTGAGCGGGGAGACAATGAGCAGTTCTTC.

The chain combines TRBV11-3 with TRBJ2-3; D gene ambiguous. There are 14 residues in the CDR3. Looked up from germline, CDR1 is SGHNT and CDR2 is YENEEA. The V end lost 6 bases, the J end lost 6 bases, and 16 bases lay between the germline ends. CDR3 loop: CASRPRGEADTQYF. Here the CDR3 DNA reads TGTGCCAGCAGACCCCGTGGGGAAGCGGATACGCAGTATTTT.

The genes are TRBV9 and TRBJ2-3, with no clear D. Trimming shortened V by 4 bases and J by 5 bases, and 8 bases separated the two germline ends. Germline assignment: CDR1 SGDLS and CDR2 YYNGEE. The CDR3 extends over 12 amino acids. This CDR3 reads CASSPQGDTQYF. Written as DNA, the CDR3 is TGTGCCAGCAGCCCCCAAGGAGATACGCAGTATTTT.

V gene TRBV6-1 combines with J gene TRBJ1-5; D call uncertain. V lost 1 base to trimming and J lost 2 bases, with 6 bases between them. Germline CDR1 MNHNS, CDR2 SASEGT. This CDR3 has 14 amino acids. The CDR3 loop reads CASSEGKGNQPQHF. CDR3 in DNA: TGTGCCAGCAGTGAAGGGAAGGGCAATCAGCCCCAGCATTTT.

The rearrangement joins TRBV18 to TRBJ2-1, with 7 bases that match TRBD2. Losses at the gene ends were 1 base for V and 6 bases for J; bases not matched to a gene: 3. In germline, CDR1 is KGHSH, CDR2 LQKENI. CDR3 length: 14 amino acids. The CDR3 protein is CASSPLGEGNEQFF. The CDR3 DNA is TGTGCCAGCTCACCACTCGGGGAGGGCAATGAGCAGTTCTTC.

This clone turned up a few times. The chain couples TRBV13 to TRBJ1-2; 11 bases align to TRBD1. The J segment lost 3 bases and the V segment lost 5 bases, leaving 2 bases of the junction unmatched. The CDR3 runs 14 residues. CDR1 is PRHDT and CDR2 is FYEKMQ in the germline V gene (reference sequence). In nucleotides, the CDR3 is TGTGCCAGCAGCGGACAGGGGGCATACTATGGCTACACCTTC. This gives the protein CASSGQGAYYGYTF.

J is TRBJ2-3 and V is TRBV18, with D perhaps TRBD1 or TRBD2 (5 bases each). V was cut by 1 base and J by 2 bases, with 10 bases left in between. This CDR3 region has 15 residues. Germline lookup yields CDR1 KGHSH and CDR2 LQKENI. Here the CDR3 reads CASSPLGGSTDTQYF. The CDR3 region has the DNA TGTGCCAGCTCACCACTTGGGGGTTCCACAGATACGCAGTATTTT. Using reference TRBV18 and TRBJ2-3 for the parts outside the CDR3, the full variable domain is NAGVMQNPRHLVRRRGQEARLRCSPMKGHSHVYWYRQLPEEGLKFMVYLQKENIIDESGMPKERFSAEFPKEGPSILRIQQVVRGDSAAYFCASSPLGGSTDTQYFGPGTRLTVL.

The rearrangement joins TRBV9 to TRBJ2-3; 14 bases match TRBD2. Germline CDR1 and CDR2: SGDLS and YYNGEE. The CDR3 length is 16 residues. J lost 5 bases, V lost 3 bases, and 5 bases had no gene match. The DNA for the CDR3 is TGTGCCAGCAGCGACGGGACTAGCGGGAGAAGAGATACGCAGTATTTT. Translating gives CASSDGTSGRRDTQYF.

The chain has TRBV7-2 and TRBJ1-5; D not certain. Germline V gene lookup returns CDR1 SGHTA and CDR2 FQGNSA. CDR3 length: 16 amino acids. V lost 5 bases and J 6 bases, leaving 20 bases between the germline ends. In DNA form, the CDR3 reads TGTGCCAGCAGCCCGAAGGGTGGGCAAAGCGGTCAGCCCCAGCATTTT. Protein product: CASSPKGGQSGQPQHF.

The rearrangement uses TRBV21-1 and TRBJ2-7. TRBV21-1 corresponds to a pseudogene. The length of the CDR3 is 13 residues. The CDR3 loop is CASSTGSGYEQYF. The CDR3 coding sequence is TGTGCCAGCAGCACCGGCTCTGGGTACGAGCAGTACTTC.

The chain joins TRBV7-9 to TRBJ1-2; tentatively, D is TRBD1 (6 bases). V lost 1 base and J 4 bases, leaving 22 bases between the germline ends. The CDR3 has 18 amino acids. CDR1 and CDR2 (germline): SEHNR, FQNEAQ (reference sequence). CDR3 amino acids: CASSLGPRTHRVGYGYTF. The DNA for the CDR3 is TGTGCCAGCAGCTTAGGACCTCGCACACACAGGGTGGGCTATGGCTACACCTTC.

The J gene is TRBJ1-2, the V gene TRBV6-1; TRBD1 agrees at 8 bases. CDR3 size: 14 residues. The V gene's germline CDR1 is MNHNS and CDR2 SASEGT. Trimming at V came to 3 bases and at J to 7 bases, leaving 7 bases not matched to a gene. The CDR3 is CASSEDRAVGGYTF. CDR3 bases: TGTGCCAGCAGTGAGGACAGGGCTGTCGGTGGCTACACCTTC.

V and J are TRBV11-3 and TRBJ2-1; 13 bases fit TRBD2. From germline, CDR1 is SGHNT and CDR2 YENEEA. CDR3 length equals 17 residues. Trimming took 5 bases from V and 0 from J; bases not matched to a gene: 4. The CDR3, as DNA: TGTGCCAGCAGCCAGGGACTAGCGGGAACCTCCTACAATGAGCAGTTCTTC. Translated, it gives CASSQGLAGTSYNEQFF.

The gene calls are TRBV4-1 and TRBJ1-4; D ambiguous. V lost 2 bases, J lost 5 bases, and 18 bases lay in between. The CDR3 is 17 residues long. Germline V CDR1 and CDR2: MGHRA, YSYEKL. CDR3 amino acids: CASSQINPAGTNEKLFF. The CDR3 DNA sequence: TGCGCCAGCAGCCAAATCAATCCGGCAGGTACCAATGAAAAACTGTTTTTT.

The chain carries TRBV23-1 and TRBJ1-5; weak D call: TRBD1 (5 bases). TRBV23-1 is filed as an ORF, its function uncertain. This CDR3 has 16 amino acids. With 0 bases removed from V and 4 bases from J, the gap between germline ends came to 13 bases. The CDR3 protein is CASSQSRTAGNQPQHF. DNA of the CDR3: TGCGCCAGCAGTCAATCGCGAACAGCAGGGAATCAGCCCCAGCATTTT.

The V gene is TRBV27, the J gene TRBJ1-6; perhaps TRBD1 as D (5 bases). Germline lookup yields CDR1 MNHEY and CDR2 SMNVEV (reference sequence). The germline V and J ends were trimmed by 6 bases and 10 bases, with 13 bases remaining between them. The CDR3 loop spans 13 amino acids. The CDR3 bases are TGTGCCAGCAGAACGAAGGAGGGGTCACCCCTCCACTTT. Its translation is CASRTKEGSPLHF.